Each of the 16 T cell receptor beta chains below was sequenced from the same sample in a study of blood T cell repertoires in COVID-19. The method was immunoSEQ multiplex PCR; TCRdb's version includes in-frame clones alone and lacks a portion of them. The profile shows hundreds of thousands of clones, about 86% of them singletons. The sequenced material came from peripheral blood. The receptors were gathered from an elderly man with acute or convalescent COVID-19.

This clone was seen only a few times. The chain recombines TRBV6-6 with TRBJ1-5; D may be TRBD1 (6 bases). The CDR3 runs to 13 residues. CDR1 MNHNY and CDR2 SVGAGI come from the germline V gene (reference sequence). Trimming took 2 bases from V and 6 from J, leaving 8 bases between them. The CDR3: CASSYGGGQPQHF. The CDR3 nucleotides read TGTGCCAGCAGTTACGGGGGCGGTCAGCCCCAGCATTTT.

The chain is built from TRBV5-1 and TRBJ1-6; no definite D call. Trimming pared 0 bases from V and 1 base from J, leaving 11 bases between. Germline V gene sequence: CDR1 SGHRS, CDR2 YFSETQ. There are 17 residues in the CDR3. CDR3 sequence reads: CASSLEPGGSYNSPLHF. Written as DNA, the CDR3 is TGCGCCAGCAGCTTGGAGCCGGGCGGGTCCTATAATTCACCCCTCCACTTT.

This clone was counted once. The rearrangement uses TRBV5-1 and TRBJ1-1, with 9 positions matching TRBD1. This CDR3 has 15 amino acids. Germline CDR1 reads SGHRS; CDR2 reads YFSETQ. The ends lost 2 bases at V and 6 bases at J; junction bases unmatched: 8. The CDR3 protein is CASSLDTGGDAEAFF. CDR3 DNA sequence: TGCGCCAGCAGCTTAGATACAGGGGGCGACGCTGAAGCTTTCTTT.

The V gene is TRBV9, the J gene TRBJ2-1; D gene uncertain. The CDR3 spans 14 residues. Trimming removed 3 bases from V and 8 bases from J, with 15 bases in between. The V gene's germline CDR1 is SGDLS and CDR2 YYNGEE. CDR3: CASSAPSYSHEQFF. The CDR3 DNA follows: TGTGCCAGCAGCGCCCCCTCCTACAGTCATGAGCAGTTCTTC. Combining the CDR3 with reference TRBV9 and TRBJ2-1 gives the whole variable domain DSGVTQTPKHLITATGQRVTLRCSPRSGDLSVYWYQQSLDQGLQFLIQYYNGEERAKGNILERFSAQQFPDLHSELNLSSLELGDSALYFCASSAPSYSHEQFFGPGTRLTVL.

This clone was seen just once. The CDR3 coding sequence is TGTGCCAGCAGCACAGGGGGCCCCGCAGATACGCAGTATTTT. Its protein product is CASSTGGPADTQYF. The V call is TRBV6-2 or TRBV6-3, the J call TRBJ2-3; 9 bases align to TRBD1. V dropped 6 bases and J dropped 4; count of bases not matched to a gene: 5. Germline V gives CDR1 MNHEY, CDR2 SVGEGT. This CDR3 spans 14 amino acids.

This chain links TRBV4-3 with TRBJ2-2; TRBD1 agrees at 8 bases. This CDR3 has 15 amino acids. V trimming: 1 base; J trimming: 5 bases; junction bases outside the gene matches: 3. The germline CDR1 and CDR2 sequences are LGHNA and YSLEER. CDR3 nucleotides: TGCGCCAGCAGCCAAGGGACAGGGCCAACCGGGGAGCTGTTTTTT. Translated, it gives CASSQGTGPTGELFF.

The gene calls are TRBV9 and TRBJ1-6; 7 nucleotides align to TRBD1. The CDR3 contains 15 residues. The trim removed 4 bases at V and 5 bases at J, leaving 6 bases unmatched. Germline-derived CDR1 and CDR2 are SGDLS and YYNGEE. CDR3 protein: CASSYTGANNSPLHF. CDR3 in DNA: TGTGCCAGCAGCTACACAGGGGCCAATAATTCACCCCTCCACTTT.

This rearrangement joins TRBV5-8 to TRBJ1-4; D is uncertain. CDR1 and CDR2 (germline): SGHTS, YDEGEE. The V end lost 2 bases, the J end lost 8 bases, and 19 bases lay between the germline ends. The CDR3 sequence is 16 residues long. For the CDR3, the DNA is TGTGCCAGCAGCTTCGAAGAGTTCCAGGTGCGCGAAAAACTGTTTTTT. This gives the protein CASSFEEFQVREKLFF.

This rearrangement joins TRBV27 to TRBJ2-7, with D perhaps matching TRBD1 (6 bases). Germline values: CDR1 MNHEY, CDR2 SMNVEV (reference sequence). Trimming took 7 bases from V and 1 from J, leaving 8 bases between them. This CDR3 region has 12 residues. The DNA for the CDR3 is TGTGCCAGCAAGGGGGAGTCCTACGAGCAGTACTTC. Its translation: CASKGESYEQYF.

The chain carries TRBV4-3 and TRBJ2-4, with D possibly being TRBD2 (6 bases). The CDR3 runs 16 residues. Between the trimmed V and J ends, which lost 0 bases and 6 bases, there was a span of 15 bases. The germline CDR1 and CDR2 sequences are LGHNA and YSLEER. The CDR3 loop is CASSQEIGRGGNIQYF. CDR3 DNA sequence: TGCGCCAGCAGCCAAGAAATCGGGAGAGGCGGAAACATTCAGTACTTC.

CDR3 protein: CASTSWRDNSPLHF. The DNA of the CDR3 is TGTGCCAGCACCTCTTGGAGGGATAATTCACCCCTCCACTTT. The rearrangement joins TRBV7-9 to TRBJ1-6, with D uncertain. The CDR3 is 14 residues long. Looked up from germline, CDR1 is SEHNR and CDR2 is FQNEAQ (reference sequence). The ends were cut back, 7 bases at V and 5 bases at J, with 12 bases in the middle.

The V gene is TRBV15, the J gene TRBJ1-6, with D unclear. Trimming took off 1 base at V and 7 bases at J, with 8 bases between the two ends. Germline V gene data show CDR1 as LNHNV and CDR2 as YYDKDF (reference sequence). The CDR3 is 14 amino acids. The CDR3 sequence is CATSRGVANSPLHF. The CDR3 DNA sequence: TGTGCCACCAGCAGAGGAGTCGCGAATTCACCCCTCCACTTT. The full variable domain, its missing parts supplied by reference TRBV15 and TRBJ1-6, is DAMVIQNPRYQVTQFGKPVTLSCSQTLNHNVMYWYQQKSSQAPKLLFHYYDKDFNNEADTPDNFQSRRPNTSFCFLDIRSPGLGDTAMYLCATSRGVANSPLHFGNGTRLTVT.

Comment on this clone: The sample holds other DNA sequences that translate to the same CDR3. V gene TRBV12-3 or TRBV12-4 combines with J gene TRBJ2-5; the D is unclear. CDR3 length: 11 residues. V was pared by 5 bases and J by 1 base, with 2 bases between. In DNA, the CDR3 is TGTGCCAGCAGTCTCCAAGAGACCCAGTACTTC. It yields the protein CASSLQETQYF.

The CDR3 here is CASSTYGRPANTEAFF. As DNA, the CDR3 is TGTGCCAGCAGCACTTATGGGAGACCTGCGAACACTGAAGCTTTCTTT. This sequence joins TRBV28 and TRBJ1-1; D not certain. This CDR3 has 16 residues. Germline V CDR1 and CDR2: MDHEN, SYDVKM. V was clipped by 6 bases and J by 1 base, with 18 bases between them.

The chain carries TRBV28 and TRBJ1-5; TRBD1 agrees at 8 bases. The length of the CDR3 is 15 residues. The germline V gene has CDR1 MDHEN and CDR2 SYDVKM. J was trimmed by 2 bases and V by 6 bases; bases with no gene match: 6. The CDR3 DNA sequence: TGTGCCAGCAGACAGAACAGGGGGGGCAATCAGCCCCAGCATTTT. This encodes CASRQNRGGNQPQHF.

V and J are TRBV7-9 and TRBJ2-7, with 9 bases aligning to TRBD2. Germline V gene data show CDR1 as SEHNR and CDR2 as FQNEAQ (reference sequence). The V and J ends lost 5 bases and 12 bases, in that order; junction bases with no gene match: 11. This CDR3 comprises 13 residues. CDR3 nucleotides: TGTGCCAGCAGCCCCGGTAGCGGGAGCACGGGGTACTTC. Translation gives CASSPGSGSTGYF.